The rows below give T cell receptor beta chains drawn from one sample of a study of blood T cell repertoires in COVID-19. Produced via immunoSEQ multiplex PCR; TCRdb's table is partial and in-frame only. Among fewer than 400,000 clones, more than 85% were seen once, and the ten largest hold around 3.9%. Sequences were obtained from PBMCs or T cells enriched from blood (not recorded which). The source is a woman aged 30 to 39 who had been exposed to COVID-19. The CDR3 runs from the conserved cysteine through the conserved F or W. The D gene is left open where the match is weak. Clone size is not always given. Where it is, it says once, few, many or a class for expanded clones.

D	V	length	J	size	CDR3	DNA
.	TRBV27	13	TRBJ1-2	.	CASSFSVVYGYTF	TGTGCCAGCAGTTTTTCAGTGGTCTATGGCTACACCTTC
TRBD1	TRBV3-1/TRBV3-2	16	TRBJ2-3	.	CASSHSHRDRGDTQYF	TGTGCCAGCAGCCACTCCCACCGGGACAGGGGTGATACGCAGTATTTT
.	TRBV9	16	TRBJ2-5	.	CASSPAMRGRQETQYF	TGTGCCAGCAGCCCAGCCATGCGGGGGCGTCAAGAGACCCAGTACTTC
.	TRBV12-3/TRBV12-4	13	TRBJ1-2	.	CASSYRVDYGYTF	TGTGCCAGCAGTTACAGGGTGGACTATGGCTACACCTTC
TRBD1	TRBV13	15	TRBJ2-1	.	CASSGSRGTYNEQFF	TGTGCCAGCAGCGGATCCAGGGGGACCTACAATGAGCAGTTCTTC
TRBD1	TRBV30	15	TRBJ1-2	.	CAWSGGTGLIYGYTF	TGTGCCTGGAGTGGAGGGACAGGCCTGATCTATGGCTACACCTTC
TRBD1	TRBV19	15	TRBJ1-1	.	CASSIGQGMNTEAFF	TGTGCCAGTAGTATAGGACAGGGGATGAACACTGAAGCTTTCTTT
TRBD1	TRBV25-1	14	TRBJ2-7	.	CASSARQGYYEQYF	TGTGCCAGCAGTGCGCGACAGGGCTACTACGAGCAGTACTTC
TRBD1	TRBV5-1	16	TRBJ1-1	.	CASSLIGTTGGSEAFF	TGCGCCAGCAGCCTGATAGGAACGACAGGGGGCTCTGAAGCTTTCTTT
TRBD1	TRBV25-1	15	TRBJ1-1	.	CASSETGEVRTEAFF	TGTGCCAGCAGTGAAACAGGGGAGGTTCGCACTGAAGCTTTCTTT
.	TRBV3-1/TRBV3-2	16	TRBJ2-3	.	CASSQETGSFTDTQYF	TGTGCCAGCAGCCAAGAGACAGGTTCATTCACAGATACGCAGTATTTT
.	TRBV5-1	14	TRBJ1-6	.	CASSFQGEDSPLHF	TGCGCCAGCAGCTTCCAGGGCGAGGATTCACCCCTCCACTTT
.	TRBV4-1	16	TRBJ2-7	once	CASSQGAGTLTYEQYF	TGCGCCAGCAGCCAGGGCGCCGGGACACTTACCTACGAGCAGTACTTC
.	TRBV7-2	17	TRBJ2-7	once	CASSSGKGQSRIYEQYF	TGTGCCAGCAGCTCCGGTAAGGGACAATCAAGAATCTACGAGCAGTACTTC
.	TRBV9	14	TRBJ2-1	.	CASSPGWGPDEQFF	TGTGCCAGCAGCCCTGGTTGGGGGCCCGATGAGCAGTTCTTC
.	TRBV6-5	14	TRBJ1-3	.	CASSYPGSGNTIYF	TGTGCCAGCAGTTACCCAGGTTCTGGAAACACCATATATTTT